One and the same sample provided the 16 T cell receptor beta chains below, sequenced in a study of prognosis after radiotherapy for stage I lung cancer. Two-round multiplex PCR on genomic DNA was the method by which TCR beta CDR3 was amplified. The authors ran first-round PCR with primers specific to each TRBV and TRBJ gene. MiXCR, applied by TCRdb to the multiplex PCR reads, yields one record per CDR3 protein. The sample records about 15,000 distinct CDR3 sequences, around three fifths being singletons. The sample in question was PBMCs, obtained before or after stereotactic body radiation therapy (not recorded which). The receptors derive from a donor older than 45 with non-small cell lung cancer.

In DNA form, the CDR3 reads TGTGCCAGCAGTACGGGGTTTGGACAGCCGACTAACTATGTCCACACCTTC. It translates to CASSTGFGQPTNYVHTF. J is TRBJ1-2 and V is TRBV6-2 or TRBV6-3; maybe TRBD1 (6 bases). The CDR3 covers 17 residues. V was trimmed by 5 bases and J by 12 bases, leaving 31 bases between them. The germline V gene encodes CDR1 MNHEY and CDR2 SVGEGT.

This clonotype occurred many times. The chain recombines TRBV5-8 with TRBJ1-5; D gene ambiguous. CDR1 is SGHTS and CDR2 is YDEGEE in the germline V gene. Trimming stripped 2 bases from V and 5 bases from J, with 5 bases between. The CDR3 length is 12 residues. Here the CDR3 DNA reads TGTGCCAGCAGCTTCCCCCATCAGCCCCAGCATTTT. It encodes CASSFPHQPQHF.

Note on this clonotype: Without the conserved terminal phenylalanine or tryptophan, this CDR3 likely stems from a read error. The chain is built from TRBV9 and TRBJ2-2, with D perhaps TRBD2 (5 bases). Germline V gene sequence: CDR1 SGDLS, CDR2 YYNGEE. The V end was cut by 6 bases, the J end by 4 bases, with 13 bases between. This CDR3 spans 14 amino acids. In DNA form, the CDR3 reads TGTGCCAGCAAGGACCGGGCGGGCACCGGGGAGCTGTTTTCT. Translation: CASKDRAGTGELFS.

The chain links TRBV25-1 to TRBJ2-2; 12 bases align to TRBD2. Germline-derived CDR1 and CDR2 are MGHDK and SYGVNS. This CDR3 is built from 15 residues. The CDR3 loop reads CSIRLAGVETGELFF. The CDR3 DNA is TGTTCCATCAGACTAGCGGGAGTTGAAACCGGGGAGCTGTTTTTT.

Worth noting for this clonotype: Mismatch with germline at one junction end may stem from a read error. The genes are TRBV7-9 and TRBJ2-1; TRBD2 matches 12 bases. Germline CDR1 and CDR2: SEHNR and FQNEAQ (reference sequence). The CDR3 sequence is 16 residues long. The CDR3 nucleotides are TGTGCCACTCCCGTGACTAGCGGGAGCTCCTATAATGAGCAGTTCTTC. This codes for CATPVTSGSSYNEQFF.

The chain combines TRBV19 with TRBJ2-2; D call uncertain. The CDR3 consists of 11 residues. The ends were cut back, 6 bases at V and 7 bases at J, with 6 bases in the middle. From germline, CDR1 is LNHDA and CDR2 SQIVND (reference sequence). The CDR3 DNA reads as TGTGCCAGTAGCAGTGGCGGGGAGCTGTTTTTT. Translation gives CASSSGGELFF. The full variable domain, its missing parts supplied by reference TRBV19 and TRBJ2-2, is DGGITQSPKYLFRKEGQNVTLSCEQNLNHDAMYWYRQDPGQGLRLIYYSQIVNDFQKGDIAEGYSVSREKKESFPLTVTSAQKNPTAFYLCASSSGGELFFGEGSRLTVL.

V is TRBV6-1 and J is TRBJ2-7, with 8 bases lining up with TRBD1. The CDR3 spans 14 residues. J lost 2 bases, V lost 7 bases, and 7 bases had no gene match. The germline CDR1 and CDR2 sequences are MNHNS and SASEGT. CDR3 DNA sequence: TGTGCCAGCACTGTACAGGGGGAAGCCTACGAGCAGTACTTC. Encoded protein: CASTVQGEAYEQYF.

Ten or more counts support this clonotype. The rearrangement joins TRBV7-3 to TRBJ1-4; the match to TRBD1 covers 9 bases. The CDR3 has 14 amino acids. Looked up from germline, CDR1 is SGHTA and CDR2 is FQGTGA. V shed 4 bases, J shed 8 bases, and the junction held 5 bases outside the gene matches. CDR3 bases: TGTGCCAGCAGCTCCGGGACAGGGAGGGAAAAACTGTTTTTT. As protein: CASSSGTGREKLFF.

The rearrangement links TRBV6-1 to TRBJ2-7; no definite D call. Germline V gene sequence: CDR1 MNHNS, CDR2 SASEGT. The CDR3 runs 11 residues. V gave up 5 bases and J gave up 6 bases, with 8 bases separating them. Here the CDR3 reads CASSRETEQYF. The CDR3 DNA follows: TGTGCCAGCAGTCGCGAAACCGAGCAGTACTTC.

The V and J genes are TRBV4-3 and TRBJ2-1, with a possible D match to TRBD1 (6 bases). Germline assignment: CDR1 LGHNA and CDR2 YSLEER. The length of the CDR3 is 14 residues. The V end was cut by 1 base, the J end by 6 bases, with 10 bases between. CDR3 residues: CASSQVGGFNEQFF. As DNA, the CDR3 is TGCGCCAGCAGCCAAGTAGGGGGTTTCAATGAGCAGTTCTTC.

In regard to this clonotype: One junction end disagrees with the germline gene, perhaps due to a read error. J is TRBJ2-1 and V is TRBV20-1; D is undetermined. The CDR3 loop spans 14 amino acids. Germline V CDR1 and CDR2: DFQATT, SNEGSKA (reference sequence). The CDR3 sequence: CSASEDSPLYEHLF. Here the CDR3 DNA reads TGCAGTGCTAGCGAAGACTCCCCCCTTTATGAGCATCTCTTC.

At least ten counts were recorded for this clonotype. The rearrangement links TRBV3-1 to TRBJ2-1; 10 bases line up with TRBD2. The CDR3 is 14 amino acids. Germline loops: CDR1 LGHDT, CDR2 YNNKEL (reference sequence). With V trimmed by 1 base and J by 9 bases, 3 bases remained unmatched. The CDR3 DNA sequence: TGTGCCAGCAGCCAAGGGACTAGCGGAAGTGAGCAGTTCTTC. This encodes CASSQGTSGSEQFF.

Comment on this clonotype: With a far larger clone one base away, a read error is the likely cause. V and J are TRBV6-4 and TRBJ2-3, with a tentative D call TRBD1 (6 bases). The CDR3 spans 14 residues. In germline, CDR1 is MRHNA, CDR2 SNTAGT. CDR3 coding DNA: TGTTCCAGCAGATGGGACACTTTCACAGATACGCAGTATTTT. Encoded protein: CSSRWDTFTDTQYF.

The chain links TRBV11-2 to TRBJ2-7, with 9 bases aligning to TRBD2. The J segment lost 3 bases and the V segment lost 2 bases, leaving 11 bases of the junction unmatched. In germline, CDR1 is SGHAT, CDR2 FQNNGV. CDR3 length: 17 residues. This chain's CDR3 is CASSLNPMGAGGYEQYF. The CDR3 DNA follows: TGTGCCAGCAGCTTAAATCCTATGGGAGCGGGAGGCTACGAGCAGTACTTC.

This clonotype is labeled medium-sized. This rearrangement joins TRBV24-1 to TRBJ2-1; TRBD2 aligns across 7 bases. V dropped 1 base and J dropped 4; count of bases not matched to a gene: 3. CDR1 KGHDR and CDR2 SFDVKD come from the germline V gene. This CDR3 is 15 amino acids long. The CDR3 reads CATSDFQGGYNEQFF. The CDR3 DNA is TGTGCCACCAGTGATTTCCAGGGAGGGTACAATGAGCAGTTCTTC.

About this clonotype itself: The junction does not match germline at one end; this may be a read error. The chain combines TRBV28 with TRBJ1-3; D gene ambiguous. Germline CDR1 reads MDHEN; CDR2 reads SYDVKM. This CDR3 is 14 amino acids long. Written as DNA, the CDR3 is TGTTCCAGCATCGAGGGAATGTCAGGAAACACAATATATTTT. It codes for CSSIEGMSGNTIYF.